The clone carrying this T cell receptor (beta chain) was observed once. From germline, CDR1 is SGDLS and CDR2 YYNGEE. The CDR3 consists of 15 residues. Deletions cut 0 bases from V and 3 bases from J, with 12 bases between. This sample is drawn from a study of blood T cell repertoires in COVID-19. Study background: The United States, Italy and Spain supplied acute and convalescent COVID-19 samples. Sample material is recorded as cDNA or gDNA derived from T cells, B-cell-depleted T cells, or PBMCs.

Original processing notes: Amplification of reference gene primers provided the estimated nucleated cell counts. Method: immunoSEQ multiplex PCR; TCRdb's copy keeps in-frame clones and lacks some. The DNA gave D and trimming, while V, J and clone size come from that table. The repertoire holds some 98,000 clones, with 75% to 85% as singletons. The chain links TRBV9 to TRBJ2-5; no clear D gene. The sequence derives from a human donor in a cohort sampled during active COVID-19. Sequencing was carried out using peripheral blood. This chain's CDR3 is CASSVDPAPEETQYF. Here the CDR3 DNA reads TGTGCCAGCAGCGTAGATCCAGCGCCGGAAGAGACCCAGTACTTC.